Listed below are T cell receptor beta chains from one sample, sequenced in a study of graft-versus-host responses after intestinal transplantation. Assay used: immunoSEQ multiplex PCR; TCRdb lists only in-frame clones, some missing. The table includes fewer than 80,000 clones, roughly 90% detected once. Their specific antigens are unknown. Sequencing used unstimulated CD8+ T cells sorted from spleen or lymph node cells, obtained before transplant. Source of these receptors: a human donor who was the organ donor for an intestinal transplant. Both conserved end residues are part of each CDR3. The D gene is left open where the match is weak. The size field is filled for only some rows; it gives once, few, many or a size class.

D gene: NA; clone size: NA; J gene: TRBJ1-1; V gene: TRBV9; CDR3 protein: CASSYDKNTEAFF; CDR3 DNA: TGTGCCAGCAGCTACGACAAGAACACTGAAGCTTTCTTT
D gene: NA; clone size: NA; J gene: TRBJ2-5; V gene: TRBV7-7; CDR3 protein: CASPMGRTGQETQYF; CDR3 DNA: TGTGCTAGCCCCATGGGGAGAACGGGCCAAGAGACCCAGTACTTC
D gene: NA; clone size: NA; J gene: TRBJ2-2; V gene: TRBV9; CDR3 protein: CASSPRENTGELFF; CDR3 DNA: TGTGCCAGCAGCCCTCGGGAGAACACCGGGGAGCTGTTTTTT
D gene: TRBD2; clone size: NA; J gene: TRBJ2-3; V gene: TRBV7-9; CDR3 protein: CASSQAPGLAFLTQYF; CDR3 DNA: TGTGCCAGCAGCCAAGCACCGGGACTAGCATTTTTGACGCAGTATTTT
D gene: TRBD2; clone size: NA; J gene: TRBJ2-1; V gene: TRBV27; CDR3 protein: CASSWGAGPSYNEQFF; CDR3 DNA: TGTGCCAGCAGTTGGGGAGCGGGACCCTCCTACAATGAGCAGTTCTTC
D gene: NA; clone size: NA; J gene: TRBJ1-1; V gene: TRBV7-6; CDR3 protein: CASSLAFRVWNTEAFF; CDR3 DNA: TGTGCCAGCAGCTTAGCCTTCAGGGTGTGGAACACTGAAGCTTTCTTT
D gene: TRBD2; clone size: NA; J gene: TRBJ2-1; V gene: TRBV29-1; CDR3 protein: CSVNGLAAEQFF; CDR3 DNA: TGCAGCGTAAACGGACTAGCGGCTGAGCAGTTCTTC
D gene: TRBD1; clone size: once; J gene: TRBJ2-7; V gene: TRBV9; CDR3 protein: CASSADYRGGEQYF; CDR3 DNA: TGTGCCAGCAGCGCCGACTACAGGGGTGGCGAGCAGTACTTC
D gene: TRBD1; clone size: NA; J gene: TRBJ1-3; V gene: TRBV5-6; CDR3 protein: CASSLRQGYAHGQNTIYF; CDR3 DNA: TGTGCCAGCAGCTTGAGACAGGGTTATGCTCACGGGCAAAACACCATATATTTT
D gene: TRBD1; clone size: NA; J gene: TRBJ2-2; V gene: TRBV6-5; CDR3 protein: CASSPADRAPGELFF; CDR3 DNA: TGTGCCAGCAGCCCCGCGGACAGGGCCCCCGGGGAGCTGTTTTTT
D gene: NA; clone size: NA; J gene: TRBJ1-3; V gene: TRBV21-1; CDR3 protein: CARRIGVNGNTIYF; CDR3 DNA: TGTGCCAGACGGATCGGGGTGAACGGAAACACCATATATTTT
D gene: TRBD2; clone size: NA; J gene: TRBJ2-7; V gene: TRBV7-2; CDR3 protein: CASRVAGSSYEQYF; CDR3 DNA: TGTGCCAGCAGGGTAGCGGGCAGCTCCTACGAGCAGTACTTC
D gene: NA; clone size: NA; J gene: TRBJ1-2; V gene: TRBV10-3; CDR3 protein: CAIGQDSDGYTF; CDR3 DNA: TGTGCCATCGGTCAGGACAGTGATGGCTACACCTTC
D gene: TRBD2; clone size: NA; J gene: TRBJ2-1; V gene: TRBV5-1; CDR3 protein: CASSLVTLGGWGSYNEQFF; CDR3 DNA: TGCGCCAGCAGCTTGGTCACACTCGGGGGGTGGGGGTCCTACAATGAGCAGTTCTTC
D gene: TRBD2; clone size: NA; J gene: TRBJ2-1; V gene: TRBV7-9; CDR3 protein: CASSSLLADSYNEQFF; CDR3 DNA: TGTGCCAGCAGCTCCTTACTAGCGGACTCCTACAATGAGCAGTTCTTC
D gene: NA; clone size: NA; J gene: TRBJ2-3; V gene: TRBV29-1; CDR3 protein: CSVEEVPGSRDTQYF; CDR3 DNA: TGCAGCGTTGAAGAAGTACCCGGGTCCCGTGATACGCAGTATTTT
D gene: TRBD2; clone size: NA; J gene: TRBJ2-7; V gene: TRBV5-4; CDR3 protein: CASSFYTGLAVYEQYF; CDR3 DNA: TGTGCCAGCAGCTTCTACACGGGACTAGCGGTCTACGAGCAGTACTTC
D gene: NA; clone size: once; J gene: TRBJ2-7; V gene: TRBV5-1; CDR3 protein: CASSLNNRERSYEQYF; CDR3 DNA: TGCGCCAGCAGCTTGAATAACAGGGAACGCTCCTACGAGCAGTACTTC
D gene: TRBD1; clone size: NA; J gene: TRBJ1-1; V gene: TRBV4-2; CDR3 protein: CASSHGYRGRTEAFF; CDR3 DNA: TGTGCCAGCAGTCACGGTTACAGGGGGAGGACTGAAGCTTTCTTT
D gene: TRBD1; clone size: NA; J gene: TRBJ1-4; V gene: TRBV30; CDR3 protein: CAWSVQKGQGGEKLFF; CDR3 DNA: TGTGCCTGGAGTGTACAAAAGGGACAGGGCGGTGAAAAACTGTTTTTT
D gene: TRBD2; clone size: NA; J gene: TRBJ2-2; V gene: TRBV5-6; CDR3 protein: CASSRGGPRNTGELFF; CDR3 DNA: TGTGCCAGCAGCCGGGGGGGGCCACGAAACACCGGGGAGCTGTTTTTT
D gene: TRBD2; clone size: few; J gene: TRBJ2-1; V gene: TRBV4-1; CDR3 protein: CATRWTSGSSDEQFF; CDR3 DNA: TGCGCCACGAGATGGACTAGCGGGAGTAGCGATGAGCAGTTCTTC
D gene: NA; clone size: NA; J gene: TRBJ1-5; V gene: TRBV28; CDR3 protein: CASSLRGLGNQPQHF; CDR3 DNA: TGTGCCAGCAGTTTAAGGGGATTGGGCAATCAGCCCCAGCATTTT
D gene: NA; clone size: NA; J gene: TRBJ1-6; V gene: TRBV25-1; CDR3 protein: CASSEGGLRSPLHF; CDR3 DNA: TGTGCCAGCAGTGAAGGGGGACTGAGGTCACCCCTCCACTTT
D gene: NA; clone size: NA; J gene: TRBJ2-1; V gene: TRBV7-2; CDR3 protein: CASSASTGFYNEQFF; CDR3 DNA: TGTGCCAGCAGCGCATCTACAGGGTTCTACAATGAGCAGTTCTTC
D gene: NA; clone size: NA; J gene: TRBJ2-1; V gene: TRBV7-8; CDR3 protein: CASSPSPSLSKRWDEQFF; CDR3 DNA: TGTGCCAGCAGCCCATCGCCTAGCTTATCTAAGAGGTGGGATGAGCAGTTCTTC
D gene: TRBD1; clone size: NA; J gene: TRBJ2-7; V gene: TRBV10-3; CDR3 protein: CATATGAYEQYF; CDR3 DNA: TGTGCCACGGCGACAGGGGCCTACGAGCAGTACTTC
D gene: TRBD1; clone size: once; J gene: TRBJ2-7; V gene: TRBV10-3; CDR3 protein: CAISEWDRVYEQYF; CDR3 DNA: TGTGCCATCAGTGAGTGGGACAGGGTCTACGAGCAGTACTTC
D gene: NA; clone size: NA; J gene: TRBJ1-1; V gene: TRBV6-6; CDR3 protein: CASRAGGEAFF; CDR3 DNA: TGTGCTTCCCGAGCGGGGGGAGAAGCTTTCTTT
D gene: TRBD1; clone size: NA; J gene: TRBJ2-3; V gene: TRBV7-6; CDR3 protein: CASSSGTDTDTQYF; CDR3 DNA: TGTGCCAGCAGCTCCGGGACAGACACAGATACGCAGTATTTT
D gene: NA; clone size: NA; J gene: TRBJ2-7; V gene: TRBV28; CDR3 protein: CASSFGPGTVSLGGQYF; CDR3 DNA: TGTGCCAGCAGTTTCGGACCAGGGACCGTCTCCTTGGGGGGGCAGTACTTC
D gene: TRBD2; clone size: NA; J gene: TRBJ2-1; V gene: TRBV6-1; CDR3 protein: CASIETSGYNEQFF; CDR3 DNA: TGTGCCAGCATCGAGACTAGCGGATACAATGAGCAGTTCTTC
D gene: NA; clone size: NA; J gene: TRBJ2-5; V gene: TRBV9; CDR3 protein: CASSAGHPKETQYF; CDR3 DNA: TGTGCCAGCAGCGCGGGACACCCAAAAGAGACCCAGTACTTC
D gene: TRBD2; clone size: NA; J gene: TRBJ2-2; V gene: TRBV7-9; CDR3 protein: CASSDGLAGVNGELFF; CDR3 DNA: TGTGCCAGCAGCGACGGACTAGCGGGAGTTAACGGGGAGCTGTTTTTT
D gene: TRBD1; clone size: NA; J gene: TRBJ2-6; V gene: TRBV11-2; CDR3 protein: CASSLVPGGAGANVLTF; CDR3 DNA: TGTGCCAGCAGCTTAGTGCCAGGGGGAGCCGGGGCCAACGTCCTGACTTTC
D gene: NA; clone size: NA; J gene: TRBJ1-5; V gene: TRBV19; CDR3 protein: CASSASGGGGQPQHF; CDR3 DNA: TGTGCCAGTAGTGCGTCGGGGGGCGGGGGTCAGCCCCAGCATTTT
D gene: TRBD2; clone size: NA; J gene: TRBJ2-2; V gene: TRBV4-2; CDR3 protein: CASSQLAGRTGELFF; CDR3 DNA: TGTGCCAGCAGCCAATTAGCGGGAAGGACCGGGGAGCTGTTTTTT
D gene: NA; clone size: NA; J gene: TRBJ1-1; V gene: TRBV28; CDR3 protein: CASSYVNTEAFF; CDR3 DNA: TGTGCCAGCAGCTATGTAAACACTGAAGCTTTCTTT
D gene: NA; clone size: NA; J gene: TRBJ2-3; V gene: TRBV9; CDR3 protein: CASSPIERGADTQYF; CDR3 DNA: TGTGCCAGCAGCCCCATCGAAAGGGGCGCAGATACGCAGTATTTT
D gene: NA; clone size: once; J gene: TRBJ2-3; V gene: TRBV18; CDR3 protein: CASSTGRGGPTDTQYF; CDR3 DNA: TGTGCCAGCTCAACGGGTAGAGGAGGCCCCACAGATACGCAGTATTTT
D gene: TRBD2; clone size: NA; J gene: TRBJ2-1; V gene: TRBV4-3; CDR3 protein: CASSQGDGRPNNEQFF; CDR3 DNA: TGCGCCAGCAGCCAAGGCGACGGGAGGCCGAACAATGAGCAGTTCTTC
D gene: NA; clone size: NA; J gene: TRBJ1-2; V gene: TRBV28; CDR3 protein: CASSFRSGGFYGYTF; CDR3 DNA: TGTGCCAGCAGTTTTCGGTCTGGGGGGTTCTATGGCTACACCTTC
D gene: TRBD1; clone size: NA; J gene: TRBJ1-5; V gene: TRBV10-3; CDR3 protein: CAISLGTGGNQPQHF; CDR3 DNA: TGTGCCATCTCTTTAGGGACAGGGGGAAATCAGCCCCAGCATTTT
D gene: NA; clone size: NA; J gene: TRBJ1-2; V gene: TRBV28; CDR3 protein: CASSPRGVYGYTF; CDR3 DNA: TGTGCCAGCAGTCCCAGGGGCGTCTATGGCTACACCTTC
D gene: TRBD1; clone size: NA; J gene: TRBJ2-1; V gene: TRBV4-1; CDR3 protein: CASSQTQGQSSYNEQFF; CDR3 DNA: TGCGCCAGCAGCCAGACCCAGGGACAGAGCTCCTACAATGAGCAGTTCTTC
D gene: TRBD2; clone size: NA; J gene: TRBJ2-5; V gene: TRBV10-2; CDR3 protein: CASSDSPKREDTKETQYF; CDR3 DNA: TGCGCCAGCAGTGATTCCCCCAAGCGGGAGGATACTAAAGAGACCCAGTACTTC